These T cell receptor beta chains were read from a single sample in a study of vaccination and CD4 T cells after COVID-19. Their target antigens are unknown. TCRdb passed the PCR reads through MiXCR, listing each CDR3 protein once. Of 9,800 or so distinct CDR3 sequences in the sample, 30% to 40% were seen once. Sequencing was done on a sample of CD4+ T cells from blood, cultured in vitro. These receptors all stem from a human donor who had recovered from COVID-19. Both conserved end residues are part of each CDR3. The D gene is left open where the match is weak.

CATSVNRGDYGYTF TRBD1 TRBV15
CASRNSQGMEPTQYF TRBD1 TRBV6-1
CASRPGGPVETQYF . TRBV7-2
CASSPGTDEGNTIYF TRBD1 TRBV5-1
CASSITSLQETQYF . TRBV19
CASSERGFRETQYF . TRBV25-1
CSAHDYGYTF . TRBV20-1
CASRLGVDQPQHF . TRBV7-8
CASSLETGQGPAFF TRBD1 TRBV7-9
CATSRSNSPLHF . TRBV15
CSARKTDNEKLFF . TRBV20-1
CASGLVLGQGTDTQYF TRBD1 TRBV12-5
CASSRTSGGTRRETQYF TRBD2 TRBV6-1
CASSEYGGSGPQETQYF TRBD2 TRBV25-1
CATSRNQVAGSNTGELFF TRBD2 TRBV15
CASSIPVRGSDTQYF . TRBV19
CASTPLGGPSITIYF . TRBV19
CASSLDRDEQYF TRBD1 TRBV2
CASSSPGGKAYNEQFF TRBD2 TRBV27
CATSDGSPETQYF . TRBV24-1
CASAREYEQYF . TRBV11-2
CASSRQGAQRGYTF TRBD1 TRBV5-4
CASSYLNEAFF . TRBV11-3